This T cell receptor beta chain was captured in a study of early T cells in non-severe SARS-CoV-2 infection. Study in general: Chains were unpaired, as sequencing was done on bulk RNA from unsorted whole blood.

This clonotype was seen many times. V was pared by 7 bases and J by 4 bases, with 17 bases between. This CDR3 has 14 amino acids. In germline, CDR1 is SQVTM, CDR2 ANQGSEA. TCRdb re-analysed the 5' RACE reads in MiXCR, keeping a single row per CDR3 protein. This table has around 30,000 distinct CDR3 sequences, roughly 5% appearing once. The source of this sequence is an adult who was a healthcare worker with PCR-confirmed SARS-CoV-2 infection or an uninfected control (not recorded which). Sequencing used whole blood. This chain uses TRBV29-1 with TRBJ1-5, with D possibly being TRBD1 (6 bases). The CDR3 sequence is CSARTTGINQPQHF. The CDR3 DNA is TGCAGCGCCCGAACTACAGGGATTAATCAGCCCCAGCATTTT. The full variable domain, completed using reference TRBV29-1 and TRBJ1-5, is SAVISQKPSRDICQRGTSLTIQCQVDSQVTMMFWYRQQPGQSLTLIATANQGSEATYESGFVIDKFPISRPNLTFSTLTVSNMSPEDSSIYLCSARTTGINQPQHFGDGTRLSIL.